A selection of T cell receptor beta chains follows, all from one sample in a study of blood T cells in healthy people across ages. One entry per CDR3 protein, called by TCRdb with MiXCR from the 5' RACE reads. Of approximately 690,000 distinct CDR3 sequences listed, 58% are singletons. Specimen: blood. These receptors were obtained from a man between 60 and 75 years old in good health. CDR3s include the opening cysteine and the closing phenylalanine or tryptophan. Each record gives: J gene, D gene, V gene, clone size, CDR3 DNA, CDR3 protein. D genes are given only for firm matches. Expanded clones are given a class, and other clones once, few, many or no size at all.

>TRBJ2-7|TRBD2|TRBV20-1|few
TGCAGTGCAGGACTAGCGGGGGGCGCGACGGGTGAGCAGTACTTC
CSAGLAGGATGEQYF
>TRBJ2-1|.|TRBV5-1|.
TGCGCCAGCAGCTTAACCGGGACAAACAACAATGAGCAGTTCTTC
CASSLTGTNNNEQFF
>TRBJ1-1|.|TRBV12-3/TRBV12-4|.
TGTGCCAGCAGTAAGCTTGGGGTTTCTTGGTACACTGAAGCTTTCTTT
CASSKLGVSWYTEAFF
>TRBJ2-1|.|TRBV5-1|.
TGTGCCAGCAGTCAGCTTAATCGTAATGAGCAGTTCTTC
CASSQLNRNEQFF
>TRBJ1-2|.|TRBV5-1|.
TGCGCCAGCAGCGCTAGCCGGGGGGCGCGCTATGGCTACACCTTC
CASSASRGARYGYTF
>TRBJ1-5|.|TRBV4-1|.
TGCGCCAGCAGCCAAGTCAGGGGCAATCAGCCCCAGCATTTT
CASSQVRGNQPQHF
>TRBJ2-5|TRBD1|TRBV7-2|few
TGTGCCAGCAGCTACCAGACAGGGGTCGAGACCCAGTACTTC
CASSYQTGVETQYF
>TRBJ1-4|TRBD1|TRBV5-1|.
TGCGCCAGCAGCTCGGACAGGGGGTTTAATGAAAAACTGTTTTTT
CASSSDRGFNEKLFF
>TRBJ1-4|.|TRBV4-3|.
TGCGCCAGCAGCCAAGATTTGAGGGGCGGAGCTAATGGAAAACTGTTTTTT
CASSQDLRGGANGKLFF
>TRBJ2-6|.|TRBV5-6|few
TGTGCCAGCAACCCCCCAAGCGGGGCCAACGTCCTGACTTTC
CASNPPSGANVLTF
>TRBJ1-4|.|TRBV20-1|.
TGCAGTGCTAGATTTGGGGGGAGTGAGTTGGATGAAAAACTGTTTTTT
CSARFGGSELDEKLFF
>TRBJ1-3|.|TRBV10-3|.
TGTGCCATCAGTGACAGGCTCTCTGGAAACACCATATATTTT
CAISDRLSGNTIYF
>TRBJ2-5|TRBD2|TRBV6-6|few
TGTGCCAGCAGTTACCCCTCTAGCGGGTTACACCAAGAGACCCAGTACTTC
CASSYPSSGLHQETQYF
>TRBJ1-1|.|TRBV4-1|.
TGTGCCAGCAGCCAAGGGGCCGGGGGCGGAACGGAAGCTTTCTTT
CASSQGAGGGTEAFF
>TRBJ2-7|.|TRBV20-1|few
TGCAGTGCTAGAAGCACAGGGTTCGGCGAGCAGTACTTC
CSARSTGFGEQYF
>TRBJ2-7|TRBD1|TRBV20-1|.
TGCAGTGCTATAGGACAGGGGAAGTACGAGCAGTACTTC
CSAIGQGKYEQYF
>TRBJ2-5|TRBD1|TRBV10-1|.
TGCGCCAGCAGCCCAGGATCCGGGACAGTTGAGACCCAGTACTTC
CASSPGSGTVETQYF
>TRBJ2-7|TRBD1|TRBV4-1|many
TGCGCCAGCAGCCAAGGGCAGGGGGAGAGTTACGAGCAGTACTTC
CASSQGQGESYEQYF
>TRBJ2-7|.|TRBV6-1|.
TGTGCCGCGACAGGTCAGAGCTCCTACGAGCAGTACTTC
CAATGQSSYEQYF
>TRBJ2-7|TRBD1|TRBV5-1|few
TGCGCCAGCAGCTTGGGGACAGGGGGCGACGAGCAGTACTTC
CASSLGTGGDEQYF
>TRBJ2-7|.|TRBV2|.
TGTGCCAGCAACACAAACAGGCACAATGAGCAGTACTTC
CASNTNRHNEQYF
>TRBJ2-5|TRBD1|TRBV7-2|few
TGTGCCAGCACCCAAGACGCAGGGGGCGGGAAGACCCAGTACTTC
CASTQDAGGGKTQYF
>TRBJ2-1|TRBD2|TRBV5-1|.
TGCGCCAGCAGCACGGGGACTAGCAGAAACTCCTACAATGAGCAGTTCTTC
CASSTGTSRNSYNEQFF
>TRBJ2-7|.|TRBV20-1|few
TGCAGTGCTAGAGATCATCGGAGTAGCTACTCCTACGAGCAGTACTTC
CSARDHRSSYSYEQYF
>TRBJ2-5|TRBD2|TRBV7-2|few
TGTGCCAGCAGCCGACAGCGGGGGAGCCAAGAGACCCAGTACTTC
CASSRQRGSQETQYF
>TRBJ2-5|TRBD1|TRBV20-1|.
TGCAGTGCAATAGGGGGCGGAGAGACCCAGTACTTC
CSAIGGGETQYF
>TRBJ2-5|TRBD1|TRBV3-1|.
TGTGCCAGCAGCCAAAACAGGGGGCAAGAGACCCAGTACTTC
CASSQNRGQETQYF
>TRBJ2-1|.|TRBV6-2/TRBV6-3|.
TGTGCCAACCACGGGACAAATACCTACGATGAGCAGTTCTTC
CANHGTNTYDEQFF
>TRBJ2-5|TRBD1|TRBV6-1|.
TGTGCCAGCAGTGAAGGGGGACAGGGAGAGACCCAGTACTTC
CASSEGGQGETQYF
>TRBJ2-5|.|TRBV20-1|.
TGCAGTGCCCATAGGGTTAGAGAGACCCAGTACTTC
CSAHRVRETQYF
>TRBJ2-7|.|TRBV18|.
TGTGCCAGCTCACCACAGAGGGCCTACGAGCAGTACTTC
CASSPQRAYEQYF
>TRBJ1-2|.|TRBV27|once
TGTGCCAGCAGTTACGGGGGGACCCAGGGGGGCTACACCTTC
CASSYGGTQGGYTF
>TRBJ2-7|.|TRBV10-2|.
TGCGCCAGCGCTGGGACTCACGGGGTCTACGAGCAGTACTTC
CASAGTHGVYEQYF
>TRBJ1-6|TRBD1|TRBV28|.
TGTGCCAGCAGTCCCCCCGGGACAGGTGCTTCACCCCTCCACTTT
CASSPPGTGASPLHF
>TRBJ2-1|TRBD2|TRBV20-1|.
TGCAGTGCTAGAGACACTAGCGGGGGGACCAAAAGCTCCTACAATGAGCAGTTCTTC
CSARDTSGGTKSSYNEQFF
>TRBJ2-5|.|TRBV4-1|few
TGCGCCAGCAGCCAAGTCTTACAGGCCCAAGAGACCCAGTACTTC
CASSQVLQAQETQYF
>TRBJ2-3|.|TRBV12-3/TRBV12-4|.
TGTGCCAGCAGTTTTGACTACACAGATACGCAGTATTTT
CASSFDYTDTQYF
>TRBJ2-7|.|TRBV2|once
TGTGCCAGCAGTGAGGCGGAAGCGCAGTACTTC
CASSEAEAQYF
>TRBJ2-7|.|TRBV5-1|few
TGCGCCAGCAGCTCCCTTCCCTACGAGCAGTACTTC
CASSSLPYEQYF
>TRBJ2-3|.|TRBV11-2|.
TGTGCCAGCAGCTTAGTAGGTGTCGGGCCACTCAGAGATACGCAGTATTTT
CASSLVGVGPLRDTQYF
>TRBJ2-4|.|TRBV29-1|few
TGCAGCGCTACCGGGCCCCAGAGCATTCAGTACTTC
CSATGPQSIQYF
>TRBJ2-5|.|TRBV4-2|.
TGTGCCAGCAGCCAAGTTCAACGGGGGCTAGAGACCCAGTACTTC
CASSQVQRGLETQYF
>TRBJ2-1|TRBD2|TRBV20-1|.
TGCAGTGCTAGGGAGACTAGCGGGTTGAGGGACGAACAGTTCTTC
CSARETSGLRDEQFF